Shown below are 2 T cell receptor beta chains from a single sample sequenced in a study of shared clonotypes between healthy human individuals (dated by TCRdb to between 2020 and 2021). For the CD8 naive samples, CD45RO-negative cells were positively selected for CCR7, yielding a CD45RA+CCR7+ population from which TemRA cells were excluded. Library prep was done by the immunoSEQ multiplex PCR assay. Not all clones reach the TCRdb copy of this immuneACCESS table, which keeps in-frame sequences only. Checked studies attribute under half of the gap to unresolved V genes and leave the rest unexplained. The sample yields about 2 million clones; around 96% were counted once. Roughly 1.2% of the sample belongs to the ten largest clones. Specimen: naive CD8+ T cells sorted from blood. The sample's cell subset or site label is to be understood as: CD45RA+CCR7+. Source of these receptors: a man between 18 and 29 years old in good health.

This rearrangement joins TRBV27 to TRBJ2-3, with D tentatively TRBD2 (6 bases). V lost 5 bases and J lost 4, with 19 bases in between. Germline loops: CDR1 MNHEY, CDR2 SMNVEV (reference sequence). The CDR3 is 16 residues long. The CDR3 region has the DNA TGTGCCAGCAGTCCCGGCCGGGGACTGCCCGCAGATACGCAGTATTTT. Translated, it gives CASSPGRGLPADTQYF.

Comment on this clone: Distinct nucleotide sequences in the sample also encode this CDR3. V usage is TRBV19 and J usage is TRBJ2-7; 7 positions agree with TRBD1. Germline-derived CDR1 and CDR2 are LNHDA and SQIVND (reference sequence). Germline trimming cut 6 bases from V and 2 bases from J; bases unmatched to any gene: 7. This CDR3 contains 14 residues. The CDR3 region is CASSPTGNPYEQYF. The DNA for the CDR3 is TGTGCCAGTAGCCCGACAGGGAACCCCTACGAGCAGTACTTC.